Listed below are T cell receptor beta chains from one sample, sequenced in a study of immune cell composition in non-small cell lung cancer. Sequencing used immunoSEQ multiplex PCR; TCRdb keeps in-frame clones, though not all of them. The sample has roughly 1,000 clones, roughly 74% seen once. The specimen sequenced was non-adjacent lung tissue. All receptors derive from a human donor with non-small cell lung cancer. CDR3s include the opening cysteine and the closing phenylalanine or tryptophan. Fields, in order: V gene, D gene, clone size, J gene, CDR3 DNA, CDR3 protein. A D gene is named only where the DNA matches it firmly. The size field is filled for only some rows; it gives once, few, many or a size class.

TRBV7-2,NA,NA,TRBJ1-1,TGTGCCAGCAGTCAATTGCCGGGGTACACTGAAGCTTTCTTT,CASSQLPGYTEAFF
TRBV5-1,NA,few,TRBJ2-7,TGCGCCAGCAGCTTGGACGGCGAGCAGTACTTC,CASSLDGEQYF
TRBV9,NA,once,TRBJ1-6,TGTGCCAGCAGACCAGGGTTTAATAATTCACCCCTCCACTTT,CASRPGFNNSPLHF
TRBV5-5,TRBD1,NA,TRBJ1-2,TGTGCCAGCAGCTCCCCGCCAGGGGGCAAGGGTGGCTACACCTTC,CASSSPPGGKGGYTF
TRBV7-9,NA,NA,TRBJ1-3,TGTGCCAGCAGCCGCGGGTTTGGGGGCGGCGGAAACACCATATATTTT,CASSRGFGGGGNTIYF
TRBV9,TRBD1,NA,TRBJ1-1,TGTGCCAGCAGCGCCAGGGGGACTGAAGCTTTCTTT,CASSARGTEAFF
TRBV7-2,NA,NA,TRBJ1-3,TGTGCCAGCAGTTCCGGGGGGGGTTCTGGAAACACCATATATTTT,CASSSGGGSGNTIYF
TRBV4-2,NA,large,TRBJ2-7,TGTGCCAGCAGCCAAGATCTCCAGGGGAACTCCTACGAGCAGTACTTC,CASSQDLQGNSYEQYF
TRBV28,NA,NA,TRBJ2-7,TGTGCCAGCACCTCCCCCCCTCGCGGGATTAGCTCCTACGAGCAGTACTTC,CASTSPPRGISSYEQYF
TRBV29-1,TRBD1,NA,TRBJ2-5,TGCAGCGTTGATAGTACAGGGGCGACCCAGTACTTC,CSVDSTGATQYF
TRBV7-8,NA,NA,TRBJ1-4,TGTGCCAGCAGCTTAGCGAACATCGGGGGGCCGGATGAAAAACTGTTTTTT,CASSLANIGGPDEKLFF
TRBV15,TRBD1,NA,TRBJ1-1,TGTGCCACCAGCAGTGGACAGGGATCCACTGAAGCTTTCTTT,CATSSGQGSTEAFF
TRBV19,TRBD2,NA,TRBJ2-2,TGTGCCAGTAGTATAATTGCTAGCGGACCCACCGGGGAGCTGTTTTTT,CASSIIASGPTGELFF
TRBV7-7,TRBD2,NA,TRBJ2-5,TGTGCTAGCAGCACTGGACTAGCGGGAGCGGAGACCCAGTACTTC,CASSTGLAGAETQYF
TRBV9,TRBD2,NA,TRBJ2-7,TGTGCCAGCAGCCCGGGACTAGCGGGAGTAATTAAAGAGCAGTACTTC,CASSPGLAGVIKEQYF
TRBV6-5,NA,NA,TRBJ2-5,TGTGCCAGCAGTTACCTAGGGGGGGGGACCCAGTACTTC,CASSYLGGGTQYF
TRBV28,NA,NA,TRBJ1-5,TGTGCCAGCAGTTTAATCCAGGGATCCGCCCATCAGCCCCAGCATTTT,CASSLIQGSAHQPQHF
TRBV18,NA,NA,TRBJ2-3,TGTGCCAGCTCACCAAGAACCCGGGACACGAGAAGCACAGATACGCAGTATTTT,CASSPRTRDTRSTDTQYF
TRBV5-8,NA,NA,TRBJ1-2,TGTGCCAGCAGCGCCCAACTTAACTATGGCTACACCTTC,CASSAQLNYGYTF
TRBV6-5,NA,NA,TRBJ1-1,TGTGCCAGCGCGGGATTAGCGCTGAACACTGAAGCTTTCTTT,CASAGLALNTEAFF
TRBV10-1,NA,few,TRBJ2-1,TGCGCCAGCAGCCCTGGCGGGGCGCAGTTCTTC,CASSPGGAQFF
TRBV5-5,TRBD2,NA,TRBJ2-1,TGTGCCAGCAGCGGCCGGACTAGCGGGAGGGGGAATGAGCAGTTCTTC,CASSGRTSGRGNEQFF
TRBV6-5,NA,few,TRBJ1-1,TGTGCCAGCACTGGGGGCGGCAATGAAGCTTTCTTT,CASTGGGNEAFF
TRBV9,NA,NA,TRBJ2-1,TGTGCCAGCAGCGTAGACCAGGCTATGGTTCAGAGTGAGCAGTTCTTC,CASSVDQAMVQSEQFF
TRBV5-1,NA,NA,TRBJ2-1,TGCGCCAGCACCCAAATCGGTGACTACAATGAGCAGTTCTTC,CASTQIGDYNEQFF
TRBV4-1,TRBD2,NA,TRBJ2-3,TGCGCCAGCAGCCAGCTAGCGGGAGTGAACACAGATACGCAGTATTTT,CASSQLAGVNTDTQYF